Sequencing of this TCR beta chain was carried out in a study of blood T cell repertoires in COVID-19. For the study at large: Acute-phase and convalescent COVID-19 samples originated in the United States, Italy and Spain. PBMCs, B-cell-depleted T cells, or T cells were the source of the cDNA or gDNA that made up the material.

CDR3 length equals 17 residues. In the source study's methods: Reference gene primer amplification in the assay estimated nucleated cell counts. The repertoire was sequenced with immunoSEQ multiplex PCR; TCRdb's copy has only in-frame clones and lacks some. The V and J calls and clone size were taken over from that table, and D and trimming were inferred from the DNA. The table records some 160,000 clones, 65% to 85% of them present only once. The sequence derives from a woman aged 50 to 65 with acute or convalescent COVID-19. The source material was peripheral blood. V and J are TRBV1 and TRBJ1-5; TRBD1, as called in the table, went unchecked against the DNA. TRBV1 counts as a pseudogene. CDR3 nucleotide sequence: TGCACCAGCAGCCAAGGTGCGACAGGGGCCGACTTGGAGCCCCAGCATTTT. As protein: CTSSQGATGADLEPQHF.